These T cell receptor beta chains were read from a single sample in a study of OX40 agonist ivuxolimab in advanced cancers. The repertoire was sequenced with immunoSEQ multiplex PCR; TCRdb's copy has only in-frame clones and lacks some. Among 35,000 to 40,000 clones listed, 82% were seen once. The sequenced sample was CD4+ or CD8+ T cells sorted from blood, obtained in a trial of the OX40 agonist ivuxolimab. All receptors derive from an adult with an advanced solid tumor such as melanoma, head and neck, liver or kidney cancer. Both conserved end residues are part of each CDR3. A D gene is named only where the DNA matches it firmly. Some rows have no size entry. The others give once, few or many, or a class for an expanded clone.

J gene: TRBJ2-7
D gene: NA
V gene: TRBV11-2
clone size: NA
CDR3 DNA: TGTGCCAGCAGCTTACAGGGCTACGAGCAGTACTTC
CDR3 protein: CASSLQGYEQYF

J gene: TRBJ2-7
D gene: NA
V gene: TRBV7-9
clone size: NA
CDR3 DNA: TGTGCCAGCAGCTTAGGGACCCCGATGGGCGAGCAGTACTTC
CDR3 protein: CASSLGTPMGEQYF

J gene: TRBJ2-5
D gene: NA
V gene: TRBV12-5
clone size: NA
CDR3 DNA: TGTGCTAGTGGTTTGGGACTCGGGGTCCAAGAGACCCAGTACTTC
CDR3 protein: CASGLGLGVQETQYF

J gene: TRBJ2-7
D gene: NA
V gene: TRBV18
clone size: NA
CDR3 DNA: TGTGCCAGCTCACCGGGAGGGGGCCTAGTATCCTACGAGCAGTACTTC
CDR3 protein: CASSPGGGLVSYEQYF

J gene: TRBJ1-1
D gene: NA
V gene: TRBV5-5
clone size: NA
CDR3 DNA: TGTGCCAGCAGCTTGAGTGAAGTGGGGGTCGGTGGGACTGAAGCTTTCTTT
CDR3 protein: CASSLSEVGVGGTEAFF

J gene: TRBJ2-3
D gene: NA
V gene: TRBV19
clone size: NA
CDR3 DNA: TGTGCCAGTATTGGGCCCGGGGATACGCAGTATTTT
CDR3 protein: CASIGPGDTQYF

J gene: TRBJ2-7
D gene: NA
V gene: TRBV28
clone size: NA
CDR3 DNA: TGTGCCAGCAGTAAGTGGTTCGAGCAGTACTTC
CDR3 protein: CASSKWFEQYF

J gene: TRBJ2-5
D gene: NA
V gene: TRBV9
clone size: few
CDR3 DNA: TGTGCCAGCAGCGTAGCTACGCTTGGCGGTACCACCGTCCAAGAGACCCAGTACTTC
CDR3 protein: CASSVATLGGTTVQETQYF

J gene: TRBJ2-1
D gene: NA
V gene: TRBV7-8
clone size: few
CDR3 DNA: TGTGCCAGCAGCTTAGGAGGTACTTCCTACAATGAGCAGTTCTTC
CDR3 protein: CASSLGGTSYNEQFF

J gene: TRBJ1-1
D gene: NA
V gene: TRBV5-1
clone size: NA
CDR3 DNA: TGCGCCAGCAAGGAGGGGCTGAACACTGAAGCTTTCTTT
CDR3 protein: CASKEGLNTEAFF

J gene: TRBJ2-2
D gene: NA
V gene: TRBV14
clone size: NA
CDR3 DNA: TGTGCCAGCAGCCATCAGTCCACCGGGGAGCTGTTTTTT
CDR3 protein: CASSHQSTGELFF

J gene: TRBJ2-5
D gene: NA
V gene: TRBV29-1
clone size: NA
CDR3 DNA: TGCAGCGTGGACGCGGGCCCCAGGGGCCGACAAGAGACCCAGTACTTC
CDR3 protein: CSVDAGPRGRQETQYF

J gene: TRBJ1-4
D gene: NA
V gene: TRBV30
clone size: NA
CDR3 DNA: TGTGCCTGGAGTGTATCCCGGACGCCGGGCCATGGGGAAAAACTGTTTTTT
CDR3 protein: CAWSVSRTPGHGEKLFF

J gene: TRBJ1-5
D gene: NA
V gene: TRBV15
clone size: NA
CDR3 DNA: TGTGCCACCAGCAGAGATAAGGCTGTGGTTCAGCCCCAGCATTTT
CDR3 protein: CATSRDKAVVQPQHF

J gene: TRBJ2-7
D gene: TRBD2
V gene: TRBV4-1
clone size: NA
CDR3 DNA: TGCGCCAGCAGCCAGCCGGGAGCGGGAGGGACCTCCTACGAGCAGTACTTC
CDR3 protein: CASSQPGAGGTSYEQYF

J gene: TRBJ1-1
D gene: NA
V gene: TRBV10-1
clone size: NA
CDR3 DNA: TGCGCCAGCAGTGGGGCGAACACTGAAGCTTTCTTT
CDR3 protein: CASSGANTEAFF

J gene: TRBJ1-2
D gene: TRBD1
V gene: TRBV30
clone size: once
CDR3 DNA: TGTGCCTGGAGGCACCCGAGACAGGGAAACTATGGCTACACCTTC
CDR3 protein: CAWRHPRQGNYGYTF

J gene: TRBJ1-1
D gene: NA
V gene: TRBV7-8
clone size: NA
CDR3 DNA: TGTGCCAGCAGCTTAGCGGGTCGTCTGGGGTCCAACACTGAAGCTTTCTTT
CDR3 protein: CASSLAGRLGSNTEAFF

J gene: TRBJ1-2
D gene: NA
V gene: TRBV21-1
clone size: NA
CDR3 DNA: TGTGCCAGCAGGTCCGGGACAGGGGTAAAAATTTCGGGCTACACCTTC
CDR3 protein: CASRSGTGVKISGYTF

J gene: TRBJ2-1
D gene: NA
V gene: TRBV11-3
clone size: NA
CDR3 DNA: TGTGCCAGCAGCTTAGGGGGAACGGGATACAATGAGCAGTTCTTC
CDR3 protein: CASSLGGTGYNEQFF

J gene: TRBJ1-1
D gene: NA
V gene: TRBV18
clone size: once
CDR3 DNA: TGTGCCAGCTCATCCGAACAGGGTAGCGAAGCTTTCTTT
CDR3 protein: CASSSEQGSEAFF

J gene: TRBJ2-2
D gene: NA
V gene: TRBV28
clone size: NA
CDR3 DNA: TGTGCCTCTAGGGTATCGAATGCGAACACCGGGGAGCTGTTTTTT
CDR3 protein: CASRVSNANTGELFF

J gene: TRBJ2-1
D gene: NA
V gene: TRBV19
clone size: NA
CDR3 DNA: TGTGCCAGTAGTGTCCCCCAGACGGTATTCAATGAGCAGTTCTTC
CDR3 protein: CASSVPQTVFNEQFF

J gene: TRBJ2-1
D gene: NA
V gene: TRBV29-1
clone size: NA
CDR3 DNA: TGCAGCGTTGGGGGACCCCGCTATGAGCAGTTCTTC
CDR3 protein: CSVGGPRYEQFF

J gene: TRBJ2-7
D gene: NA
V gene: TRBV6-1
clone size: NA
CDR3 DNA: TGTGCCAGCAGTTTTTTTGGCACAGACTCCTACGAGCAGTACTTC
CDR3 protein: CASSFFGTDSYEQYF

J gene: TRBJ2-1
D gene: TRBD2
V gene: TRBV18
clone size: NA
CDR3 DNA: TGTGCCAGCTCACCACCTAGCGGGGGCTTCTACAATGAGCAGTTCTTC
CDR3 protein: CASSPPSGGFYNEQFF

J gene: TRBJ2-7
D gene: NA
V gene: TRBV4-1
clone size: NA
CDR3 DNA: TGCGCCAGCAGCCAAGTCGTGGTTGGGCTGGTCTACGAGCAGTACTTC
CDR3 protein: CASSQVVVGLVYEQYF

J gene: TRBJ2-1
D gene: NA
V gene: TRBV4-2
clone size: once
CDR3 DNA: TGTGCCAGCAGCCAAACAACCCAGGTCCGCGGAGAGCAGTTCTTC
CDR3 protein: CASSQTTQVRGEQFF

J gene: TRBJ1-5
D gene: NA
V gene: TRBV6-5
clone size: NA
CDR3 DNA: TGTGCCAGCAAACCCAGAGTGGGGGCCAATCAGCCCCAGCATTTT
CDR3 protein: CASKPRVGANQPQHF

J gene: TRBJ2-3
D gene: NA
V gene: TRBV5-3
clone size: NA
CDR3 DNA: TGTGCCAGAAGCTTGGTCAGGGACGCTAAACCTAGCACAGATACGCAGTATTTT
CDR3 protein: CARSLVRDAKPSTDTQYF

J gene: TRBJ2-7
D gene: TRBD1
V gene: TRBV6-6
clone size: NA
CDR3 DNA: TGTGCCAGCAGCGACAGGGTTTTCCCCTACGAGCAGTACTTC
CDR3 protein: CASSDRVFPYEQYF

J gene: TRBJ2-7
D gene: NA
V gene: TRBV4-1
clone size: NA
CDR3 DNA: TGCGCCAGCAGCCAAGAGGAGGGAAAAAAATACTTC
CDR3 protein: CASSQEEGKKYF

J gene: TRBJ2-1
D gene: TRBD2
V gene: TRBV4-1
clone size: few
CDR3 DNA: TGCGCCAGCAGCCCACTAGCGGGAGTTAACAATGAGCAGTTCTTC
CDR3 protein: CASSPLAGVNNEQFF

J gene: TRBJ2-3
D gene: NA
V gene: TRBV7-2
clone size: NA
CDR3 DNA: TGTGCCAGCAGCTTAAATCCCCCCGTGGATACGCAGTATTTT
CDR3 protein: CASSLNPPVDTQYF

J gene: TRBJ2-1
D gene: TRBD1
V gene: TRBV11-2
clone size: NA
CDR3 DNA: TGTGCCAGCAGCTTAGATCGGGACAGTTTTATGTTCTTC
CDR3 protein: CASSLDRDSFMFF

J gene: TRBJ2-5
D gene: NA
V gene: TRBV18
clone size: NA
CDR3 DNA: TGTGCCAGCTCACCACCCCAGACATTGGAGACCCAGTACTTC
CDR3 protein: CASSPPQTLETQYF

J gene: TRBJ1-1
D gene: TRBD1
V gene: TRBV10-3
clone size: NA
CDR3 DNA: TGTGCCATCAGCTACCGGGACAGCCCAACGGGGGCTTTCTTT
CDR3 protein: CAISYRDSPTGAFF

J gene: TRBJ1-1
D gene: TRBD1
V gene: TRBV10-3
clone size: NA
CDR3 DNA: TGTGCCTCCGGGACAGGGTCCTCAAACACTGAAGCTTTCTTT
CDR3 protein: CASGTGSSNTEAFF

J gene: TRBJ1-1
D gene: TRBD1
V gene: TRBV5-1
clone size: NA
CDR3 DNA: TGCGCCAGCAGCCGGGACAGAAACACTGAAGCTTTCTTT
CDR3 protein: CASSRDRNTEAFF

J gene: TRBJ2-3
D gene: TRBD1
V gene: TRBV29-1
clone size: NA
CDR3 DNA: TGCAGCGTACGAGACAGGGCCGCACCGTATTTT
CDR3 protein: CSVRDRAAPYF

J gene: TRBJ2-7
D gene: NA
V gene: TRBV5-4
clone size: NA
CDR3 DNA: TGTGCCAGCAGCTTGGCTGTATCCCTCTCCTACGAGCAGTACTTC
CDR3 protein: CASSLAVSLSYEQYF

J gene: TRBJ2-2
D gene: NA
V gene: TRBV19
clone size: NA
CDR3 DNA: TGTGCCAGTACTCTATGGATGTGGGGGGCGGGCGGCACCGGGGAGCTGTTTTTT
CDR3 protein: CASTLWMWGAGGTGELFF

J gene: TRBJ2-7
D gene: NA
V gene: TRBV7-9
clone size: NA
CDR3 DNA: TGTGCCAGCAGCTTTGAACGGGGCGAGCAGTACTTC
CDR3 protein: CASSFERGEQYF

J gene: TRBJ2-6
D gene: NA
V gene: TRBV27
clone size: NA
CDR3 DNA: TGTGCCAGCAAGGACAGCTCTGGGGCCAACGTCCTGACTTTC
CDR3 protein: CASKDSSGANVLTF

J gene: TRBJ2-3
D gene: NA
V gene: TRBV7-9
clone size: NA
CDR3 DNA: TGTGCCAGCAGCCCGGACTACACAGATACGCAGTATTTT
CDR3 protein: CASSPDYTDTQYF

J gene: TRBJ2-7
D gene: TRBD1
V gene: TRBV10-1
clone size: NA
CDR3 DNA: TGCGCCAGCATGGGGGACAGGTTCTTTGGCGAGCAGTACTTC
CDR3 protein: CASMGDRFFGEQYF

J gene: TRBJ2-7
D gene: NA
V gene: TRBV10-3
clone size: NA
CDR3 DNA: TGTGCCTCCCGTCCCGGGCTCAACTACGAGCAGTACTTC
CDR3 protein: CASRPGLNYEQYF

J gene: TRBJ1-2
D gene: TRBD1
V gene: TRBV6-5
clone size: NA
CDR3 DNA: TGTGCCAGCAGTTATCAGGACAGGGGGCCGTATGGCTACACCTTC
CDR3 protein: CASSYQDRGPYGYTF

J gene: TRBJ2-3
D gene: TRBD1
V gene: TRBV5-1
clone size: NA
CDR3 DNA: TGCGCCAGCAGCCATGACAGGGGTGACACAGATACGCAGTATTTT
CDR3 protein: CASSHDRGDTDTQYF

J gene: TRBJ2-2
D gene: NA
V gene: TRBV10-1
clone size: NA
CDR3 DNA: TGCGCCAGCAGTATTACGAACACCGGGGAGCTGTTTTTT
CDR3 protein: CASSITNTGELFF

J gene: TRBJ1-6
D gene: NA
V gene: TRBV15
clone size: NA
CDR3 DNA: TGTGCCACCAGCAGAGTGGCGGGGAGCTCCTATAATTCACCCCTCCACTTT
CDR3 protein: CATSRVAGSSYNSPLHF

J gene: TRBJ2-5
D gene: TRBD2
V gene: TRBV11-1
clone size: NA
CDR3 DNA: TGTGCCAGCAGCTTTTCGACTAGCGGGAAAGAGACCCAGTACTTC
CDR3 protein: CASSFSTSGKETQYF

J gene: TRBJ1-5
D gene: TRBD1
V gene: TRBV30
clone size: once
CDR3 DNA: TGTGCCTGGAGCGTTCAACGGGGAGACAGGGGTTACAATCAGCCCCAGCATTTT
CDR3 protein: CAWSVQRGDRGYNQPQHF

J gene: TRBJ1-6
D gene: NA
V gene: TRBV18
clone size: NA
CDR3 DNA: TGTGCCAGCTCACCGCCGGTGTCAGCCTATAATTCACCCCTCCACTTT
CDR3 protein: CASSPPVSAYNSPLHF

J gene: TRBJ1-1
D gene: NA
V gene: TRBV18
clone size: NA
CDR3 DNA: TGTGCCAGCTCACCTAAACAGGAGAACACTGAAGCTTTCTTT
CDR3 protein: CASSPKQENTEAFF

J gene: TRBJ1-3
D gene: NA
V gene: TRBV9
clone size: NA
CDR3 DNA: TGTGCCAGCAGCCTTCATCCAGGGCCCCTTTCTGGAAACACCATATATTTT
CDR3 protein: CASSLHPGPLSGNTIYF

J gene: TRBJ1-1
D gene: NA
V gene: TRBV11-3
clone size: NA
CDR3 DNA: TGTGCCAGCAGCTTAGAAGGTGGCGCAAACACTGAAGCTTTCTTT
CDR3 protein: CASSLEGGANTEAFF